This T cell receptor (beta chain) appears in the sequencing data of a study of cytomegalovirus exposure and HLA in healthy donors. Study-wide background: Among around 180 million T cells, an earlier analysis found roughly 120 million unique TCR beta sequences. Points from the study as a whole: Owing to their indistinguishability, certain V segments, notably TRBV6-2 and TRBV6-3, were excluded. TCR beta V- and J-gene trimming, according to a later analysis, was linked to a missense DCLRE1C variant.

CDR1 and CDR2 from the germline V gene are LNHDA and SQIVND (reference sequence). The CDR3 runs 15 residues. This PCR relied on a set of 60 Vbeta primers and 13 Jbeta primers. Profiling relied on immunoSEQ multiplex PCR, and the TCRdb table lists in-frame clones only, not all of them. The table includes about 43,000 clones, about 60% detected once. This clone has just a few counts. Its antigen is undetermined. The V call is TRBV19, the J call TRBJ2-1; the D gene is possibly TRBD1 (6 bases). The origin of this receptor is a human donor in good health. The specimen was PBMCs. DNA of the CDR3: TGTGCTTCACAGGGCTACTCCACCCTCCCCAATGAGCAGTTCTTC. Amino acids: CASQGYSTLPNEQFF.